This T cell receptor (beta chain) is drawn from a study of blood T cell repertoires in COVID-19. Study background: Sources were T cells, B-cell-depleted T cells, or PBMCs; the material itself was cDNA or gDNA.

Trimming left V 4 bases short and J 4 bases short, with 13 bases between. Germline CDR1 reads SGHAT; CDR2 reads FQNNGV. The CDR3 is 15 amino acids. Original processing notes: Estimation of nucleated cell counts relied on the amplification of reference gene primers. Profiling relied on immunoSEQ multiplex PCR, and the TCRdb table lists in-frame clones only, not all of them. The DNA gave D and trimming, while V, J and clone size come from that table. Of around 320,000 clones in the sample, 89% are singletons; the top ten hold under 3%. The origin of this receptor is a woman aged 50 to 60 who had been exposed to COVID-19. The chain combines TRBV11-2 with TRBJ2-2; TRBD1 is a possible D gene (5 bases). Sample: PBMCs or T cells enriched from blood (not recorded which). This chain's CDR3 is CASSSYQGTTGELFF. The CDR3 nucleotides are TGTGCCAGCAGCTCCTACCAGGGAACCACCGGGGAGCTGTTTTTT.